Described below is a single T cell receptor beta chain sequence and its context. Its target is unknown. In the original analysis: Out-of-frame sequences were removed, leaving a few million distinct TCRbeta sequences. Profiled with immunoSEQ multiplex PCR; TCRdb holds only in-frame clones, not every one. V, J and clone size are taken as reported in that table, and D and trimming were inferred from the DNA itself. The sample lists about 57,000 clones, less than 85% occurring once. Per germline, CDR1 SGHRS and CDR2 YFSETQ. This CDR3 region has 13 residues. Trimming removed 6 bases from V and 4 bases from J; junction bases left unmatched: 5. This sample stems from a study of memory CD4+ T cells and cytomegalovirus serostatus. Turning to the study itself: This sample comes from healthy Belgian adults, roughly 9 CMV seropositive, around 26 seronegative. Broader study findings: Of under 200 reported CMV TCRbeta sequences, around 62 were found in memory CD4+ repertoires.

The sort gate was single viable CD3+CD4+CD8-CD45RO+ cells for memory CD4+ T cells. Total CD4+ T cells were enriched by CD4 positive selection. Sequencing used memory CD4+ T cells from blood. This chain uses TRBV5-1 with TRBJ2-5; 8 nucleotides line up with TRBD2. The clonotype originates from an adult in good health and CMV-seronegative. The CDR3 spells CASTRGGGETQYF. The CDR3 nucleotides are TGCGCCAGCACCCGGGGGGGCGGAGAGACCCAGTACTTC.